This entry lists 28 T cell receptor beta chains sequenced from one sample in a study of blood T cell repertoires in COVID-19. The repertoire was sequenced with immunoSEQ multiplex PCR; TCRdb's copy has only in-frame clones and lacks some. This sample has 80,000 or so clones; 85% occur once, and the top ten carry roughly 9.6%. Input material: peripheral blood. Receptors originate from a man in his fifties with COVID-19, enrolled during active disease.

The rearrangement joins TRBV6-2 or TRBV6-3 to TRBJ2-7; D is perhaps TRBD1 (6 bases). The germline V gene has CDR1 MNHEY and CDR2 SVGEGT. V was trimmed by 6 bases and J by 6 bases, leaving 15 bases between them. The CDR3 sequence is 13 residues long. The CDR3: CASSNTGSSEQYF. CDR3 DNA: TGTGCCAGCAGCAACACAGGGAGCAGCGAGCAGTACTTC.

The table lists this clone with a count of one. At one end, the junction sequence differs from germline, possibly due to a read error. Other DNA sequences in the sample encode the same CDR3. The CDR3, as DNA: TGTGCCAGCAGTGAAAGGGACAGCTACGAACAGTACTTC. The encoded protein is CASSERDSYEQYF. The genes are TRBV6-1 and TRBJ2-7; 7 nucleotides match TRBD1. Germline V gives CDR1 MNHNS, CDR2 SASEGT. The CDR3 covers 13 residues.

The chain links TRBV9 to TRBJ1-4; 8 nucleotides align to TRBD1. This CDR3 region has 16 residues. Losses at the gene ends were 2 bases for V and 5 bases for J; bases not matched to a gene: 8. CDR1 SGDLS and CDR2 YYNGEE come from the germline V gene. CDR3 DNA sequence: TGTGCCAGCAGCGTTGGGGGTCGACAGGGGAATGAAAAACTGTTTTTT. It yields the protein CASSVGGRQGNEKLFF. Filled out from reference TRBV9 and TRBJ1-4, the complete variable domain reads DSGVTQTPKHLITATGQRVTLRCSPRSGDLSVYWYQQSLDQGLQFLIQYYNGEERAKGNILERFSAQQFPDLHSELNLSSLELGDSALYFCASSVGGRQGNEKLFFGSGTQLSVL.

The chain uses TRBV6-2 or TRBV6-3 and TRBJ1-5; 10 nucleotides match TRBD1. This CDR3 contains 18 residues. The germline V gene encodes CDR1 MNHEY and CDR2 SVGEGT. The J segment lost 7 bases and the V segment lost 6 bases, leaving 18 bases of the junction unmatched. In nucleotides, the CDR3 is TGTGCCAGCAGCCGAATGGGACAGGGGATGCCTACGTCGCAGCCCCAGCATTTT. Its protein product is CASSRMGQGMPTSQPQHF.

V gene TRBV18 combines with J gene TRBJ1-1; TRBD1 aligns across 9 bases. V trimming: 3 bases; J trimming: 5 bases; junction bases outside the gene matches: 4. CDR1 is KGHSH, CDR2 LQKENI, per germline. The CDR3 has 14 residues. The chain's CDR3 is CASSPGTGRTEAFF. Written as DNA, the CDR3 is TGTGCCAGCTCACCCGGGACAGGGAGGACTGAAGCTTTCTTT.

The rearrangement joins TRBV7-2 to TRBJ2-5, with TRBD1 as a possible D gene (8 bases). CDR1 and CDR2 from the germline V gene are SGHTA and FQGNSA. The CDR3 runs to 15 residues. Trimming took 5 bases from V and 7 from J, leaving 20 bases between them. CDR3 residues: CASSGGQGAGVTQYF. The CDR3 DNA is TGTGCCAGCAGCGGCGGACAGGGCGCGGGGGTGACCCAGTACTTC.

J is TRBJ2-1 and V is TRBV6-2 or TRBV6-3; 15 bases agree with TRBD2. Germline V gives CDR1 MNHEY, CDR2 SVGEGT. The ends lost 6 bases at V and 6 bases at J; junction bases unmatched: 3. The CDR3 spans 15 residues. CDR3 in DNA: TGTGCCAGCAGCCTGGGACTAGCGGGAGGCAATGAGCAGTTCTTC. Its protein product is CASSLGLAGGNEQFF.

The chain has TRBV7-3 and TRBJ2-2; D is unclear. V gave up 2 bases and J gave up 0 bases, with 4 bases separating them. The CDR3 covers 14 residues. The V gene's germline CDR1 is SGHTA and CDR2 FQGTGA. Here the CDR3 DNA reads TGTGCCAGCAGCTTAGCGGCGAACACCGGGGAGCTGTTTTTT. Its translation is CASSLAANTGELFF.

The chain combines TRBV4-2 with TRBJ2-1; 7 positions agree with TRBD1. In germline, CDR1 is LGHNA, CDR2 YNFKEQ. V was pared by 4 bases and J by 3 bases, with 9 bases of the junction left unmatched. The CDR3 is made up of 16 amino acids. This CDR3 reads CASSRTGTDGYNEQFF. Here the CDR3 DNA reads TGTGCCAGCAGCCGCACCGGGACAGATGGCTACAATGAGCAGTTCTTC.

The genes are TRBV7-9 and TRBJ1-5; 7 bases are shared with TRBD1. J lost 0 bases, V lost 8 bases, and 13 bases had no gene match. The CDR3 is made up of 17 amino acids. The V gene's germline CDR1 is SEHNR and CDR2 FQNEAQ (reference sequence). The CDR3 here is CASFYRQGRFSNQPQHF. Written as DNA, the CDR3 is TGTGCCAGCTTTTACCGACAGGGACGTTTTAGCAATCAGCCCCAGCATTTT.

This clone appeared a single time. J is TRBJ1-6 and V is TRBV7-3; 9 bases line up with TRBD1. The CDR3 consists of 15 residues. Germline CDR1 and CDR2: SGHTA and FQGTGA. V was clipped by 2 bases and J by 6 bases; unmatched bases: 2. Here the CDR3 reads CASSLGTGPNSPLHF. In nucleotides, the CDR3 is TGTGCCAGCAGCTTAGGGACAGGGCCTAATTCACCCCTCCACTTT.

This rearrangement joins TRBV7-9 to TRBJ2-7, with D unclear. V was clipped by 1 base and J by 4 bases, with 8 bases between them. Germline CDR1 and CDR2: SEHNR and FQNEAQ (reference sequence). The CDR3 loop spans 13 amino acids. CDR3 residues: CASSLDPIYEQYF. The CDR3 coding sequence is TGTGCCAGCAGCTTAGATCCCATTTACGAGCAGTACTTC. Filled out from reference TRBV7-9 and TRBJ2-7, the complete variable domain reads DTGVSQNPRHKITKRGQNVTFRCDPISEHNRLYWYRQTLGQGPEFLTYFQNEAQLEKSRLLSDRFSAERPKGSFSTLEIQRTEQGDSAMYLCASSLDPIYEQYFGPGTRLTVT.

Written as DNA, the CDR3 is TGTGCCAGCAGCACTGACAACTCTGGGGCCAACGTCCTGACTTTC. Protein: CASSTDNSGANVLTF. V is TRBV9 and J is TRBJ2-6, with unresolved D. The CDR3 covers 15 residues. Germline loops: CDR1 SGDLS, CDR2 YYNGEE. V shed 4 bases and J shed 0 bases, with 8 bases lying between them.

V is TRBV7-6 and J is TRBJ2-1; TRBD2 agrees at 9 bases. V lost 8 bases, J lost 6 bases, and 11 bases stayed unmatched. Germline CDR1 SGHVS, CDR2 FNYEAQ. This CDR3 has 15 residues. CDR3 nucleotides: TGTGCCAGCGCTGACAGCGGGAGGAGGTCCAATGAGCAGTTCTTC. Translating it yields CASADSGRRSNEQFF.

V gene TRBV10-3 combines with J gene TRBJ2-5, with TRBD1 matching 10 bases. The CDR3 runs 13 residues. J lost 5 bases, V lost 6 bases, and 3 bases had no gene match. Germline V CDR1 and CDR2: ENHRY, SYGVKD. CDR3 protein: CAISPGQGETQYF. The CDR3 DNA follows: TGTGCCATCAGCCCGGGACAGGGGGAGACCCAGTACTTC.

The chain recombines TRBV9 with TRBJ2-1, with TRBD2 matching over 7 bases. Unmatched junction bases numbered 3, after V lost 3 bases and J lost 0 bases. This CDR3 is 15 amino acids long. The germline CDR1 and CDR2 sequences are SGDLS and YYNGEE. This CDR3 reads CASSGGRASYNEQFF. The DNA of the CDR3 is TGTGCCAGCAGCGGGGGGAGGGCCTCCTACAATGAGCAGTTCTTC.

The J gene is TRBJ1-5, the V gene TRBV18, with 8 bases that match TRBD1. This CDR3 is 15 amino acids long. CDR1 and CDR2 from the germline V gene are KGHSH and LQKENI. After removal of 6 bases from V and 6 bases from J, the junction contained 10 bases not matched to a gene. The CDR3 is CASSPGQGLSQPQHF. The DNA for the CDR3 is TGTGCCAGCTCGCCAGGACAGGGCCTTAGTCAGCCCCAGCATTTT.

This rearrangement joins TRBV5-4 to TRBJ2-7; tentative D call: TRBD2 (5 bases). Germline V CDR1 and CDR2: SGHNT, YYREEE (reference sequence). The CDR3 extends over 13 amino acids. Trimming pared 4 bases from V and 4 bases from J, leaving 12 bases between. The CDR3 DNA follows: TGTGCCAGCAGCCCCCGGGAAGGATACGAGCAGTACTTC. Translated: CASSPREGYEQYF.

V gene TRBV29-1 combines with J gene TRBJ2-3, with D possibly matching TRBD2 (5 bases). This CDR3 comprises 12 residues. Per the germline V gene, CDR1 is SQVTM and CDR2 is ANQGSEA. Between the trimmed V and J ends, which lost 8 bases and 1 base, there was a span of 10 bases. The CDR3 sequence is CSLAGGTDTQYF. The CDR3 DNA is TGCAGCCTCGCGGGCGGCACAGATACGCAGTATTTT.

The V gene is TRBV7-3, the J gene TRBJ2-3; 11 bases are shared with TRBD2. V gave up 1 base and J gave up 1 base; unmatched junction bases: 4. Germline V gene sequence: CDR1 SGHTA, CDR2 FQGTGA. The CDR3 sequence is 17 residues long. The CDR3 DNA sequence: TGTGCCAGCAGCTTAAGGACTAGCGGGTTAGGCACAGATACGCAGTATTTT. It yields the protein CASSLRTSGLGTDTQYF. The whole variable domain, remainder taken from reference TRBV7-3 and TRBJ2-3, is GAGVSQTPSNKVTEKGKYVELRCDPISGHTALYWYRQSLGQGPEFLIYFQGTGAADDSGLPNDRFFAVRPEGSVSTLKIQRTERGDSAVYLCASSLRTSGLGTDTQYFGPGTRLTVL.

V is TRBV14 and J is TRBJ2-1, with TRBD1 identical over 10 bases. This CDR3 has 16 amino acids. V lost 1 base and J lost 3; bases outside the gene matches: 3. Germline V CDR1 and CDR2: SGHDN, FVKESK. Here the CDR3 reads CASSQVRDRGYNEQFF. The CDR3 DNA sequence: TGTGCCAGCAGCCAAGTTAGGGACAGGGGCTACAATGAGCAGTTCTTC. Drawing the rest from reference TRBV14 and TRBJ2-1, the complete variable domain is EAGVTQFPSHSVIEKGQTVTLRCDPISGHDNLYWYRRVMGKEIKFLLHFVKESKQDESGMPNNRFLAERTGGTYSTLKVQPAELEDSGVYFCASSQVRDRGYNEQFFGPGTRLTVL.

This chain connects TRBV28 to TRBJ1-2; a possible D gene is TRBD1 (6 bases). CDR3 length: 19 residues. Per the germline V gene, CDR1 is MDHEN and CDR2 is SYDVKM. Trimming stripped 2 bases from V and 0 bases from J, with 22 bases between. The CDR3 sequence is CASSLVARTALGANYGYTF. DNA for the CDR3: TGTGCCAGCAGTTTAGTAGCTCGGACAGCCTTGGGAGCTAACTATGGCTACACCTTC.

The rearrangement uses TRBV5-5 and TRBJ2-7; D is perhaps TRBD1 (7 bases). In germline, CDR1 is SGHKS, CDR2 YYEKEE (reference sequence). This CDR3 contains 14 residues. Trimming took 1 base from V and 3 from J, leaving 11 bases between them. CDR3 DNA: TGTGCCAGCAGCTTGAGGCAGGGGGGCTACGAGCAGTACTTC. It yields the protein CASSLRQGGYEQYF.

The rearrangement joins TRBV19 to TRBJ1-1; 9 positions match TRBD1. Germline assignment: CDR1 LNHDA and CDR2 SQIVND (reference sequence). The V segment lost 8 bases and the J segment 6 bases; nucleotides outside the gene matches: 13. The CDR3 has 15 residues. In DNA form, the CDR3 reads TGTGCCAGTTGGCGAGGGGGACAGGGTCCCCCTGAAGCTTTCTTT. Translation gives CASWRGGQGPPEAFF.

The chain links TRBV18 to TRBJ2-2; TRBD2 matches at 10 bases. The CDR3 sequence is 17 residues long. Germline V CDR1 and CDR2: KGHSH, LQKENI. Losses at the gene ends were 3 bases for V and 0 bases for J; bases not matched to a gene: 4. CDR3 in amino acids: CASSPPGLAANTGELFF. The CDR3 DNA follows: TGTGCCAGCTCACCCCCCGGACTAGCGGCGAACACCGGGGAGCTGTTTTTT.

V is TRBV5-6 and J is TRBJ2-7; a possible D gene is TRBD1 (5 bases). V lost 1 base and J 2 bases, leaving 7 bases between the germline ends. CDR1 is SGHDT and CDR2 is YYEEEE in the germline V gene. This CDR3 has 13 residues. CDR3 coding DNA: TGTGCCAGCAGCTTGAGACAGACCTACGAGCAGTACTTC. It is translated as CASSLRQTYEQYF.

This clone was picked up one time. This chain connects TRBV7-8 to TRBJ2-7; 8 positions match TRBD1. Germline V gene lookup returns CDR1 SGHVS and CDR2 FQNEAQ. There are 15 residues in the CDR3. V shed 4 bases and J 6 bases; nucleotides not matched to a gene: 11. The DNA of the CDR3 is TGTGCCAGCAGCTGGAGTCTGGACAGGGTTTCCGAGCAGTACTTC. This translates into CASSWSLDRVSEQYF.

This clone showed up just once. This sequence joins TRBV30 and TRBJ2-3; D may be TRBD1 (6 bases). The germline V gene encodes CDR1 GTSNPN and CDR2 SVGIG (reference sequence). With 4 bases removed from V and 0 bases from J, the gap between germline ends came to 14 bases. CDR3 length: 15 residues. The CDR3 loop is CAWKWGLGSTDTQYF. CDR3 coding DNA: TGTGCCTGGAAATGGGGGCTCGGGAGCACAGATACGCAGTATTTT. The whole variable domain, filled in from reference TRBV30 and TRBJ2-3, reads SQTIHQWPATLVQPVGSPLSLECTVEGTSNPNLYWYRQAAGRGLQLLFYSVGIGQISSEVPQNLSASRPQDRQFILSSKKLLLSDSGFYLCAWKWGLGSTDTQYFGPGTRLTVL.